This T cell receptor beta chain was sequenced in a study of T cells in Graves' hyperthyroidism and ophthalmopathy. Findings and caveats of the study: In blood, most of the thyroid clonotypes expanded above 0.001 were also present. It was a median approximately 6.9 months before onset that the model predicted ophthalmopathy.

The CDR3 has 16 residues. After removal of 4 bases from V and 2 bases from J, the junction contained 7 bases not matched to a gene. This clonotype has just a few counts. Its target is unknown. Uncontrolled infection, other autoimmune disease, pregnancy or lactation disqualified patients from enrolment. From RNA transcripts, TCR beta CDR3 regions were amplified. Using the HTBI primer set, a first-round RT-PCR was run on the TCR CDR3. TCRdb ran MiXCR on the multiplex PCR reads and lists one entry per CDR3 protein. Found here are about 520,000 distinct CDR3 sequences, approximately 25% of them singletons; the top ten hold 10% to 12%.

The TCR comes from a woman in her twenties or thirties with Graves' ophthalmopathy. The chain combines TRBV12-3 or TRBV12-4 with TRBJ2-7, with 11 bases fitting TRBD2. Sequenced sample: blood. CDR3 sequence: CASSSSRLAGTYEQYF. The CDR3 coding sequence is TGTGCCAGCAGTTCCTCCAGACTAGCGGGAACCTACGAGCAGTACTTC.